This T cell receptor (beta chain) originates from a study of cytomegalovirus exposure and HLA in healthy donors. The PCR had 60 Vbeta and 13 Jbeta primers. Assay: immunoSEQ multiplex PCR; the TCRdb copy retains only in-frame clones and omits some. Among about 130,000 clones listed, 79% were seen once. Study-wide results and limits: Presence/absence analyses rested on an assumption that sequencing depth was roughly uniform across donors. As a later analysis showed, several of the most significant clusters appeared to be linked to common viral pathogens. Most TCR beta V segments were productive about 87% or about 30% of the time in an earlier analysis.

On this clone itself: The antigen remains unidentified.

This clonotype originated in a man aged 35-49 years in good health and CMV-seropositive. Sequenced sample: PBMCs.

CDR3: CASSVSAGQLTYEQYF. The CDR3 bases are TGTGCCAGCAGCGTCAGCGCGGGACAGCTTACCTACGAGCAGTACTTC. The chain uses TRBV9 and TRBJ2-5, with D tentatively TRBD1 (7 bases). The tail of the sequence fits TRBJ2-7 better, so the J call may be wrong. This CDR3 region has 16 residues. CDR1 and CDR2 from the germline V gene are SGDLS and YYNGEE.